This TCR beta chain was found in a study of sequential checkpoint blockade in melanoma. Treatment denoted: randomized to nivolumab then ipilimumab (arm A) or the reverse (arm B). No patient had prior DNA-damaging chemotherapy. Sequenced by immunoSEQ multiplex PCR; TCRdb stores in-frame clones only, minus some. This sample has 9,500 to 13,000 clones, with around 73% found just once. This sample comprised CD8+ T cells sorted from blood (inferred from file names), obtained from a patient given nivolumab and ipilimumab in sequence. This receptor was identified in a human donor with melanoma.

This chain's CDR3 is CASSSQGYEQYF. The CDR3 bases are TGTGCCAGCAGCTCACAGGGCTACGAGCAGTACTTC. This chain connects TRBV7-9 to TRBJ2-7, with D perhaps TRBD1 (6 bases). The CDR3 contains 12 residues. Germline CDR1 reads SEHNR; CDR2 reads FQNEAQ (reference sequence). V gave up 4 bases and J gave up 3 bases, with 7 bases separating them. Filled out from reference TRBV7-9 and TRBJ2-7, the complete variable domain reads DTGVSQNPRHKITKRGQNVTFRCDPISEHNRLYWYRQTLGQGPEFLTYFQNEAQLEKSRLLSDRFSAERPKGSFSTLEIQRTEQGDSAMYLCASSSQGYEQYFGPGTRLTVT.